This TCR beta chain stems from a study of T cell changes during pregnancy in multiple sclerosis. Only a few counts were recorded for this clone. CDR1 and CDR2 (germline): MRHNA, SNTAGT. This CDR3 region has 13 residues. The V end lost 8 bases, the J end lost 1 base, and 11 bases lay between the germline ends. Here immunoSEQ multiplex PCR was the method, and the copy in TCRdb shows in-frame clones only, minus some. The table includes roughly 57,000 clones, around 90% detected once. The material was CD8+ T cells from peripheral blood mononuclear cells, obtained before pregnancy. V usage is TRBV6-4 and J usage is TRBJ1-1; the D is unclear. This TCR was sampled from a female donor with multiple sclerosis, enrolled in a pregnancy study. CDR3 amino acids: CASARGENTEAFF. Here the CDR3 DNA reads TGTGCCAGCGCCCGAGGTGAGAACACTGAAGCTTTCTTT.